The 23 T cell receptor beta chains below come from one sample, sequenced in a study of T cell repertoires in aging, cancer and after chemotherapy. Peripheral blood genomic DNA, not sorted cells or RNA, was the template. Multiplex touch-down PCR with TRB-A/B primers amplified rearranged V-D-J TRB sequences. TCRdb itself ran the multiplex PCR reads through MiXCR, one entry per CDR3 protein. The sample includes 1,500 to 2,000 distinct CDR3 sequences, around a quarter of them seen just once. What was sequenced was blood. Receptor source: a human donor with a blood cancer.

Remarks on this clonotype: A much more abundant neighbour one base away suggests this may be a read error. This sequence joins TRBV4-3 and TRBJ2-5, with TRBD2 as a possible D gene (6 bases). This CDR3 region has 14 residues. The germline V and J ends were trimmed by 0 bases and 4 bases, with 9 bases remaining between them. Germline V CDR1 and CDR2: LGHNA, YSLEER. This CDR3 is CASSQERERETQYF. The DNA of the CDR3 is TGCGCCAGCAGCCAAGAGCGGGAAAGAGAGACCCAGTACTTC.

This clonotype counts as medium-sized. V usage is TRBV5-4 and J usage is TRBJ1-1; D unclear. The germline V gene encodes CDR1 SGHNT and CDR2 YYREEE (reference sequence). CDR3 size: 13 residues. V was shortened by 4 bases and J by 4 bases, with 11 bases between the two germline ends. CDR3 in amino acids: CASSPPYSTEAFF. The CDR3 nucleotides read TGTGCCAGCAGCCCCCCGTACTCCACTGAAGCTTTCTTT.

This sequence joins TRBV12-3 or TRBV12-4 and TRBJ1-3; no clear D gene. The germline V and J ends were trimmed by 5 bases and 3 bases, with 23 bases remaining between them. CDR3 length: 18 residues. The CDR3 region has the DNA TGTGCCAGCAGTCGGACGGTAGGGCAGCCCCATATTGGAAACACCATATATTTT. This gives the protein CASSRTVGQPHIGNTIYF.

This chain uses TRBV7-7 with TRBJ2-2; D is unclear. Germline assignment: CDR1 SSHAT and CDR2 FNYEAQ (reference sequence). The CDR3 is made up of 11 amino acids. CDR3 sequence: CAARVGGELFF. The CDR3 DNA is TGTGCTGCCCGGGTGGGCGGGGAGCTGTTTTTT.

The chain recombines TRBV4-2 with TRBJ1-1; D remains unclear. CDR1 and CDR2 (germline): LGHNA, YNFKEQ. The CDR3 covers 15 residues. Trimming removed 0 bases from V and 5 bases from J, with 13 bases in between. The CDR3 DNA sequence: TGTGCCAGCAGCCAAGATTGGGTCGAGCGAACTGAAGCTTTCTTT. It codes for CASSQDWVERTEAFF.

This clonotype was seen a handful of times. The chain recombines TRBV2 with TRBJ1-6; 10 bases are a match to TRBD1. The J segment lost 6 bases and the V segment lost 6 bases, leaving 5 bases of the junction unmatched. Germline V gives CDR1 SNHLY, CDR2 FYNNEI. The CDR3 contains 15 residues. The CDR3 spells CASRGGQGFNSPLHF. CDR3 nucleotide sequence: TGTGCCAGCAGGGGGGGACAGGGGTTTAATTCACCCCTCCACTTT.

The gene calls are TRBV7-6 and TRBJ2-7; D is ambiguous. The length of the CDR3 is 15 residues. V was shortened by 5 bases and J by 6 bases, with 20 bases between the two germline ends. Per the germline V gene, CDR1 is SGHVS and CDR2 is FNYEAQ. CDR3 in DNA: TGTGCCAGCAGCCCAAAAGTGAGGCTGTCGTCCGAGCAGTACTTC. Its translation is CASSPKVRLSSEQYF.

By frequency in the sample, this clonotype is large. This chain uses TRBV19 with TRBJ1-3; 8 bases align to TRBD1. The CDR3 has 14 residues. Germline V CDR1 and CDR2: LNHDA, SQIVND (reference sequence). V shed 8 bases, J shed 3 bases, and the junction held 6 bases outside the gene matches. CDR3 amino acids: CASAPGGSGNTIYF. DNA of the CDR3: TGTGCCAGTGCCCCAGGGGGCAGTGGAAACACCATATATTTT.

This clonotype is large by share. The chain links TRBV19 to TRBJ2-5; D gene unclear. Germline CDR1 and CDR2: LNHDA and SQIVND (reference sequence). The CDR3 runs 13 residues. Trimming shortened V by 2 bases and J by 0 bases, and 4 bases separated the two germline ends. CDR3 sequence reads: CASSIIHQETQYF. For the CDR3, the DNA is TGTGCCAGTAGTATAATCCACCAAGAGACCCAGTACTTC.

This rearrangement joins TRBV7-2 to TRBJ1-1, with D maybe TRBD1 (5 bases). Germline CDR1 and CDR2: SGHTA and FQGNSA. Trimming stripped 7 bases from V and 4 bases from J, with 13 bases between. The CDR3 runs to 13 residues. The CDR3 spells CASKYGGSTEAFF. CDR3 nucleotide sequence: TGTGCCAGCAAATATGGGGGAAGCACTGAAGCTTTCTTT.

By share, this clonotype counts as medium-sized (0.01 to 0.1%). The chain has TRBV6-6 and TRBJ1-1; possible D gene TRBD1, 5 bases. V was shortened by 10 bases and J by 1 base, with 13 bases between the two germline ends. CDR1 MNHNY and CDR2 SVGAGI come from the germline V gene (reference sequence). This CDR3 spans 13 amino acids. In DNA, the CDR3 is TGTGCCACCAGGGTACCTCAGAACACTGAAGCTTTCTTT. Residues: CATRVPQNTEAFF.

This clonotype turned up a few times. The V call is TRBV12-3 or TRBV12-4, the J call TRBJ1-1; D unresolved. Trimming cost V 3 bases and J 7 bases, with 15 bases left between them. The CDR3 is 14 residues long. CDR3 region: CASSFFGRHDEAFF. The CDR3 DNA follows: TGTGCCAGCAGTTTTTTCGGAAGACACGATGAAGCTTTCTTT.

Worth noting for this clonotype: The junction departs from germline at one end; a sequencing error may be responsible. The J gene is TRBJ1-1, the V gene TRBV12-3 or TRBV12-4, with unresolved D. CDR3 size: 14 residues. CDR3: CASSFYLGNTKAFF. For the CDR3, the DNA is TGTGCCAGCAGTTTTTATTTGGGGAACACTAAAGCTTTCTTT.

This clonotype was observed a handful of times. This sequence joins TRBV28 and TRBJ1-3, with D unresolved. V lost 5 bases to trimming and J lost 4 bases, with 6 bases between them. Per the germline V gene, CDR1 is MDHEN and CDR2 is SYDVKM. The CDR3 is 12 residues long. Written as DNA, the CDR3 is TGTGCCAGCAGTCCTCCCGGAAACACCATATATTTT. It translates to CASSPPGNTIYF. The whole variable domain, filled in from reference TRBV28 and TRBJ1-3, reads DVKVTQSSRYLVKRTGEKVFLECVQDMDHENMFWYRQDPGLGLRLIYFSYDVKMKEKGDIPEGYSVSREKKERFSLILESASTNQTSMYLCASSPPGNTIYFGEGSWLTVV.

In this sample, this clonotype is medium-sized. The CDR3 sequence is CASSDPPRGWDEQYF. CDR3 nucleotide sequence: TGCGCCAGCAGTGACCCACCCAGGGGATGGGACGAGCAGTACTTC. The chain employs TRBV10-1 and TRBJ2-7, with a weak D call TRBD1 (6 bases). The CDR3 is 15 residues long. The germline V gene encodes CDR1 WNHNN and CDR2 SYGVQD (reference sequence). The V gene lost 3 bases and the J gene lost 5 bases, with 17 bases spanning the gap.

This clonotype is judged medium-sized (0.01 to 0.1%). Here the CDR3 reads CASSPRASALQETQYF. The CDR3 nucleotides read TGTGCCAGCTCACCACGGGCTAGCGCCTTGCAAGAGACCCAGTACTTC. The rearrangement links TRBV18 to TRBJ2-5; TRBD2 might be the D (6 bases). Trimming left V 1 base short and J 2 bases short, with 14 bases between. The CDR3 runs 16 residues. CDR1 and CDR2 (germline): KGHSH, LQKENI. Looking up the rest from reference TRBV18 and TRBJ2-5 gives the full variable domain: NAGVMQNPRHLVRRRGQEARLRCSPMKGHSHVYWYRQLPEEGLKFMVYLQKENIIDESGMPKERFSAEFPKEGPSILRIQQVVRGDSAAYFCASSPRASALQETQYFGPGTRLLVL.

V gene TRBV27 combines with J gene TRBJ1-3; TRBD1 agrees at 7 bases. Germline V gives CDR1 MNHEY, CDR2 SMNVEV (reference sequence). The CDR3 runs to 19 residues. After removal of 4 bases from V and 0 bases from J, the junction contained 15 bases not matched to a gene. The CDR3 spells CASSSRDSDSILSGNTIYF. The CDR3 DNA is TGTGCCAGCAGTTCCCGGGACAGCGATTCTATTCTCTCTGGAAACACCATATATTTT.

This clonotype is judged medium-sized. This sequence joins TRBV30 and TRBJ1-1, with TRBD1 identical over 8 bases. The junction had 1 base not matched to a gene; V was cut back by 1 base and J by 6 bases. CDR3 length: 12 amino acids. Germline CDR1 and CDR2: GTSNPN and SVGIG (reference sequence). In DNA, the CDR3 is TGTGCCTGGAGTGAACAGGGGGCTGAAGCTTTCTTT. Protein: CAWSEQGAEAFF. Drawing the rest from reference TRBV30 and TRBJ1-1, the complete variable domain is SQTIHQWPATLVQPVGSPLSLECTVEGTSNPNLYWYRQAAGRGLQLLFYSVGIGQISSEVPQNLSASRPQDRQFILSSKKLLLSDSGFYLCAWSEQGAEAFFGQGTRLTVV.

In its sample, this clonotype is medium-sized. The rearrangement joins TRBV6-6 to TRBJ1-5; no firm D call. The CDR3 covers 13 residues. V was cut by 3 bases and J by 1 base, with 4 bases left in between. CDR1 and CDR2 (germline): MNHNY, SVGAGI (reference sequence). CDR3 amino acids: CASSYGSNQPQHF. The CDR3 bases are TGTGCCAGCAGTTATGGAAGCAATCAGCCCCAGCATTTT.

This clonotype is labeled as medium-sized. The CDR3 is CASSYQPGGGTEAFF. Written as DNA, the CDR3 is TGTGCCAGCAGTTACCAGCCCGGGGGGGGGACTGAAGCTTTCTTT. This chain connects TRBV6-5 to TRBJ1-1, with D possibly TRBD1 on 5 matching bases. The CDR3 contains 15 residues. Germline V gene data show CDR1 as MNHEY and CDR2 as SVGAGI. Trimming cost V 2 bases and J 5 bases, with 15 bases left between them.

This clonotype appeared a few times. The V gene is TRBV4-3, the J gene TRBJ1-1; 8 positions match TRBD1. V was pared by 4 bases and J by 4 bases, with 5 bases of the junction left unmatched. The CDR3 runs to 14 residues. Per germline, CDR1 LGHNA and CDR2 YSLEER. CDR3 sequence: CASSRTGGATEAFF. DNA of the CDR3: TGCGCCAGCAGCCGTACAGGGGGAGCCACTGAAGCTTTCTTT.

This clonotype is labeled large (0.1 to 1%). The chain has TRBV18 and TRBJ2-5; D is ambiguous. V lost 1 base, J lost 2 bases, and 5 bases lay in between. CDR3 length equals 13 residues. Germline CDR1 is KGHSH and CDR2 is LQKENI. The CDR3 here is CASSPQGQETQYF. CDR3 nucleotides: TGTGCCAGCTCACCACAGGGACAAGAGACCCAGTACTTC.

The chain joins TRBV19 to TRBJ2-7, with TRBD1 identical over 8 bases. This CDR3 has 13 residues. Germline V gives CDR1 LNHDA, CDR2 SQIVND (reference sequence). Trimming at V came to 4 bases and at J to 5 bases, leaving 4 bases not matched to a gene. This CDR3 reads CASSTRQGNEQYF. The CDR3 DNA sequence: TGTGCCAGTAGTACCCGACAGGGGAACGAGCAGTACTTC.